This T cell receptor (beta chain) was profiled in a study of blood T cell repertoires in COVID-19. As for the study in general: T cells, B-cell-depleted T cells, or PBMCs provided the cDNA or gDNA that served as material.

The assay was immunoSEQ multiplex PCR, and TCRdb's table has in-frame clones only and misses some. This table holds hundreds of thousands of clones, over 75% found once. This clone was observed a few times. Two negative PCRs, clearance, or symptom resolution were required of recovered Cohort 3 donors. The CDR3 has 18 amino acids. V lost 5 bases, J lost 0 bases, and 23 bases lay in between. Germline CDR1 and CDR2: SGHVS and FQNEAQ. Specimen: PBMCs or T cells enriched from blood (not recorded which). The receptor was isolated from a woman in her 30s who had recovered from COVID-19. The V call is TRBV7-8, the J call TRBJ2-7, with D maybe TRBD2 (6 bases). The DNA for the CDR3 is TGTGCCAGCAGCCGAGCCGGTGGGGGGAGCCTCAGCTCCTACGAGCAGTACTTC. Translating gives CASSRAGGGSLSSYEQYF.